The source of this TCR beta chain is a study of T cell responses to AZD1222 COVID-19 vaccine. Second-dose groups at about 4 or about 12 weeks were pooled. Overall study results and limits: Clonal diversity was possibly underestimated, and white British individuals and females predominated among donors. The study found vaccine-associated CD4 TCRs spanning spike, dominant at 160-218 and 743-854.

Points on this clone: What it binds is not known.

Measured with immunoSEQ multiplex PCR; TCRdb has only the in-frame clones, and not every one. The sample lists about 270,000 clones; approximately 94% were seen once. Material: peripheral blood, obtained 28 days after the second AZD1222 dose. The sequence derives from an adult who received the AZD1222 COVID-19 vaccine.

CDR3 sequence (DNA): TGTGCCAGCAGTTTATCTGGGACCCAGTACTTC. It encodes CASSLSGTQYF. The chain couples TRBV27 to TRBJ2-5, with D unclear. In germline, CDR1 is MNHEY, CDR2 SMNVEV (reference sequence). There are 11 residues in the CDR3. V was trimmed by 0 bases and J by 7 bases, leaving 3 bases between them.